This TCR beta chain derives from a study of T cell repertoires in cytomegalovirus infection. Whole-study context: Indicated by public TCR beta signatures were CMV infection and matching HLA type.

Worth noting for this clonotype: Its antigen is unknown.

A single record per CDR3 protein comes from TCRdb applying MiXCR to the reads. Of roughly 920,000 distinct CDR3 sequences in the sample, around 31% were seen once. Whole-study results and caveats: There were HLA-C-restricted CMV-specific TCR beta clonotypes dominating the ex vivo response.

V was clipped by 8 bases and J by 2 bases, with 15 bases between them. Germline values: CDR1 MNHEY, CDR2 SVGAGI. The CDR3 is 14 residues long. This receptor was identified in a human donor in good health (CMV status not recorded). Some clones in this sample may be carry-over from other donors' samples. Here the sequenced sample was cultured CD8+ T cells from PBMCs, taken from culture after CMV antigen stimulation. J is TRBJ1-1 and V is TRBV6-5; D gene uncertain. The chain's CDR3 is CASARGSLNTEAFF. The CDR3 DNA reads TGTGCCAGCGCCCGTGGTTCCCTAAACACTGAAGCTTTCTTT.